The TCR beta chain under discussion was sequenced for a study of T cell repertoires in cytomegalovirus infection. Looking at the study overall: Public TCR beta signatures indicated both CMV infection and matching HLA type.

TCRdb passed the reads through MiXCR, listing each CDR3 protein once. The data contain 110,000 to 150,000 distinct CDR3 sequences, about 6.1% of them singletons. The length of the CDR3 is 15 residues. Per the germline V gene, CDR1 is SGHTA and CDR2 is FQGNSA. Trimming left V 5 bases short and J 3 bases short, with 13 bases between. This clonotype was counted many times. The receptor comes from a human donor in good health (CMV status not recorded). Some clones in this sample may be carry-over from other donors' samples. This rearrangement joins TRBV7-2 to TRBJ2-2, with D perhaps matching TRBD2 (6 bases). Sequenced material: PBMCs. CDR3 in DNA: TGTGCCAGCAGCCGCGCGGGAAGGGACACCGGGGAGCTGTTTTTT. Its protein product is CASSRAGRDTGELFF.